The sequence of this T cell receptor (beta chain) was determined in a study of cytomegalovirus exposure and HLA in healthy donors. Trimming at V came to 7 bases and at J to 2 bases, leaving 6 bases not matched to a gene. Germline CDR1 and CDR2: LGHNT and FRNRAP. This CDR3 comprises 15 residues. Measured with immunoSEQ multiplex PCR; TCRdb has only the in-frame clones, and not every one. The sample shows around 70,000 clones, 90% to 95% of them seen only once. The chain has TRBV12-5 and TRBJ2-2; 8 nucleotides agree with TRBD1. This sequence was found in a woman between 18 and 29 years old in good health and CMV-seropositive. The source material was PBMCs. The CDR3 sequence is CASAPQGANTGELFF. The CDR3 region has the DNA TGTGCTAGTGCCCCTCAGGGGGCTAACACCGGGGAGCTGTTTTTT. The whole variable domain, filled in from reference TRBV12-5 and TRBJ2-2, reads DARVTQTPRHKVTEMGQEVTMRCQPILGHNTVFWYRQTMMQGLELLAYFRNRAPLDDSGMPKDRFSAEMPDATLATLKIQPSEPRDSAVYFCASAPQGANTGELFFGEGSRLTVL.